The 5 T cell receptor beta chains listed next were all sequenced from one sample in a study of shared clonotypes between healthy human individuals. TCRdb keeps only in-frame clones here, not all; method: immunoSEQ multiplex PCR. Of around 2.1 million clones listed, roughly 91% are singletons. CD45RO-negative cells were positively selected for CCR7, leaving out terminally differentiated effector memory CD45RA+ cells. Sequences were obtained from naive CD8+ T cells from PBMCs. These receptors all come from a man between 18 and 35 years old in good health. Some clones in this sample may be carry-over from other donors' samples.

In this sample, this clone turned up a few times. The genes are TRBV11-2 and TRBJ1-1, with D tentatively TRBD1 (5 bases). This CDR3 is built from 14 residues. V was trimmed by 6 bases and J by 4 bases, leaving 15 bases between them. Germline CDR1 and CDR2: SGHAT and FQNNGV. The CDR3 sequence is CASRSNGAFTEAFF. In DNA, the CDR3 is TGTGCCAGCAGATCGAACGGGGCTTTCACTGAAGCTTTCTTT.

J is TRBJ2-1 and V is TRBV11-2; weak D call: TRBD2 (6 bases). The CDR3 covers 14 residues. CDR1 and CDR2 (germline): SGHAT, FQNNGV. Deletions cut 7 bases from V and 8 bases from J, with 18 bases between. The CDR3 reads CASTFGGRNYEQFF. DNA of the CDR3: TGTGCCAGCACCTTCGGAGGGAGGAACTATGAGCAGTTCTTC.

This clone was picked up one time. The chain couples TRBV25-1 to TRBJ2-3, with 7 bases fitting TRBD2. V was pared by 3 bases and J by 0 bases, with 3 bases of the junction left unmatched. The CDR3 loop spans 15 amino acids. CDR1 is MGHDK and CDR2 is SYGVNS in the germline V gene. The CDR3 sequence: CASSESGRSTDTQYF. CDR3 DNA sequence: TGTGCCAGCAGTGAGTCCGGGAGGAGCACAGATACGCAGTATTTT.

The CDR3 is CSVEEGRSLSYNEQFF. The CDR3 coding sequence is TGCAGCGTTGAAGAAGGGAGGAGCCTCTCCTACAATGAGCAGTTCTTC. The chain couples TRBV29-1 to TRBJ2-1; D possibly corresponds to TRBD2 (6 bases). V was cut by 0 bases and J by 0 bases, with 12 bases left in between. The CDR3 is 16 residues long. CDR1 and CDR2 from the germline V gene are SQVTM and ANQGSEA.

This rearrangement joins TRBV29-1 to TRBJ2-7; 10 bases line up with TRBD2. Looked up from germline, CDR1 is SQVTM and CDR2 is ANQGSEA. The trim removed 4 bases at V and 6 bases at J, leaving 3 bases unmatched. This CDR3 region has 12 residues. DNA for the CDR3: TGCAGCGTTGCAGCGGGAGGGCCCGAGCAGTACTTC. The encoded protein is CSVAAGGPEQYF.